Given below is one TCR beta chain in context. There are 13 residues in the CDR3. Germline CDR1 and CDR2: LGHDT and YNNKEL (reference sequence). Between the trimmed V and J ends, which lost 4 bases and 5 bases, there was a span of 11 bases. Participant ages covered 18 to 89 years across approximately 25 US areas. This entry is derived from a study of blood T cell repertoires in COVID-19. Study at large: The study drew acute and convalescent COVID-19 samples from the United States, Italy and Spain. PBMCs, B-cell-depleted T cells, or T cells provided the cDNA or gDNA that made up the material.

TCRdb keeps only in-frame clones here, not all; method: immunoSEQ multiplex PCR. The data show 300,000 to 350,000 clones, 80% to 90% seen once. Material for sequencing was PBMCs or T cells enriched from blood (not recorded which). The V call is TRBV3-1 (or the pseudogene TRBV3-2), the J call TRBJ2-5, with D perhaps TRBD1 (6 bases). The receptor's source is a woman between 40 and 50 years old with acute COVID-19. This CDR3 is CASSPTRGETQYF. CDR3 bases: TGTGCCAGCAGCCCTACTAGGGGGGAGACCCAGTACTTC.